One sample yielded the 27 T cell receptor beta chains listed below, sequenced in a study of T cell clonotyping in hematopoietic cell transplantation (dated by TCRdb to the early 2020s). Library creation used the immunoSEQ multiplex PCR assay. TCRdb mirrors the immuneACCESS table, restricted to in-frame sequences. Some clones are absent from its copies; in checked studies, under half trace to an unresolved V gene, and the reason for the others is unknown. Counted in this sample were 60,000 to 75,000 clones; roughly 94% of them appeared once. 1.5% to 2% of the sample comes from the top ten. Sample: peripheral blood mononuclear cells. The receptors here all came from a man in his fifties or sixties in good health. Some clones in this sample may be carry-over from other donors' samples.

The CDR3 region has the DNA TGTGCCAGCAGCCAAGCTGTCGGGACAGCCATGAACACTGAAGCTTTCTTT. Its protein is CASSQAVGTAMNTEAFF. The chain has TRBV4-2 and TRBJ1-1, with 7 positions matching TRBD1. Germline V CDR1 and CDR2: LGHNA, YNFKEQ. The CDR3 covers 17 residues. After removal of 1 base from V and 0 bases from J, the junction contained 8 bases not matched to a gene.

The V gene is TRBV9, the J gene TRBJ2-7; 10 nucleotides agree with TRBD2. In germline, CDR1 is SGDLS, CDR2 YYNGEE. Germline trimming cut 4 bases from V and 0 bases from J; bases unmatched to any gene: 4. The CDR3 contains 15 residues. DNA for the CDR3: TGTGCCAGCAGCACCGGACTAGCGGACTCCTACGAGCAGTACTTC. Residues: CASSTGLADSYEQYF. The complete variable domain, with remaining parts taken from reference TRBV9 and TRBJ2-7, reads DSGVTQTPKHLITATGQRVTLRCSPRSGDLSVYWYQQSLDQGLQFLIQYYNGEERAKGNILERFSAQQFPDLHSELNLSSLELGDSALYFCASSTGLADSYEQYFGPGTRLTVT.

The chain combines TRBV27 with TRBJ2-2; no reliable D call. The V gene lost 6 bases and the J gene lost 3 bases, with 11 bases spanning the gap. The CDR3 extends over 14 amino acids. Germline V CDR1 and CDR2: MNHEY, SMNVEV (reference sequence). DNA for the CDR3: TGTGCCAGCAGAGCCCCCTGGGACACCGGGGAGCTGTTTTTT. This translates into CASRAPWDTGELFF.

V and J are TRBV5-6 and TRBJ1-2, with a tentative D call TRBD1 (6 bases). Trimming cost V 3 bases and J 4 bases, with 19 bases left between them. This CDR3 has 16 residues. Germline V gene data show CDR1 as SGHDT and CDR2 as YYEEEE. The DNA for the CDR3 is TGTGCCAGCAGCTACGGGGATCAGGGGCTTGGCTATGGCTACACCTTC. This encodes CASSYGDQGLGYGYTF.

This sequence joins TRBV4-2 and TRBJ1-6, with TRBD1 matching 7 bases. The germline V gene encodes CDR1 LGHNA and CDR2 YNFKEQ. The CDR3 is 14 residues long. V trimming: 1 base; J trimming: 6 bases; junction bases outside the gene matches: 0. CDR3 region: CASSQGTGNSPLHF. CDR3 DNA: TGTGCCAGCAGCCAAGGGACAGGTAATTCACCCCTCCACTTT.

The rearrangement joins TRBV28 to TRBJ2-1; 7 bases are a match to TRBD1. The V gene end was trimmed by 4 bases and the J gene end by 4 bases; junction bases not matched to a gene: 4. The CDR3 spans 14 residues. Germline-derived CDR1 and CDR2 are MDHEN and SYDVKM. The CDR3 bases are TGTGCCAGCAGTTCACCACAGGGGTACAATGAGCAGTTCTTC. Residues: CASSSPQGYNEQFF.

V and J are TRBV7-8 and TRBJ2-7; unclear D gene. The CDR3 totals 13 residues. Germline V CDR1 and CDR2: SGHVS, FQNEAQ. V lost 2 bases to trimming and J lost 7 bases, with 12 bases between them. CDR3 amino acids: CASSLSTQFEQYF. Written as DNA, the CDR3 is TGTGCCAGCAGCTTATCAACTCAATTTGAGCAGTACTTC.

The rearrangement links TRBV5-4 to TRBJ2-5, with 10 bases aligning to TRBD2. The ends lost 4 bases at V and 5 bases at J; junction bases unmatched: 5. Looked up from germline, CDR1 is SGHNT and CDR2 is YYREEE (reference sequence). The CDR3 length is 14 residues. The CDR3 nucleotides are TGTGCCAGCAGCGTCCTAGCGGGAGTGGAGACCCAGTACTTC. Protein product: CASSVLAGVETQYF.

This clone was recorded only once. The CDR3 nucleotides are TGTGCCAGCAGCCATAGTGAGAGTGGAAGCACAGATACGCAGTATTTT. This gives the protein CASSHSESGSTDTQYF. The J gene is TRBJ2-3, the V gene TRBV7-6; no definite D call. The V end was cut by 5 bases, the J end by 0 bases, with 15 bases between. The length of the CDR3 is 16 residues. Per germline, CDR1 SGHVS and CDR2 FNYEAQ. Full variable domain (remainder filled in from reference TRBV7-6 and TRBJ2-3): GAGVSQSPRYKVTKRGQDVALRCDPISGHVSLYWYRQALGQGPEFLTYFNYEAQQDKSGLPNDRFSAERPEGSISTLTIQRTEQRDSAMYRCASSHSESGSTDTQYFGPGTRLTVL.

The table lists this clone with a count of one. The chain uses TRBV15 and TRBJ1-3; D unclear. The germline CDR1 and CDR2 sequences are LNHNV and YYDKDF (reference sequence). V was pared by 1 base and J by 4 bases, with 11 bases between. This CDR3 is built from 15 residues. CDR3 bases: TGTGCCACCAGCAGAGTGGCGGGGTACGGAAACACCATATATTTT. Its translation: CATSRVAGYGNTIYF.

This clone has just one count. V and J are TRBV7-2 and TRBJ1-3; no clear D gene. The CDR3 consists of 13 residues. The germline gives CDR1 SGHTA, CDR2 FQGNSA. V was cut by 8 bases and J by 0 bases, with 8 bases left in between. Written as DNA, the CDR3 is TGTGCCAGCTCACCGAGCTCTGGAAACACCATATATTTT. Translation gives CASSPSSGNTIYF.

The V gene is TRBV5-1, the J gene TRBJ2-7, with D perhaps matching TRBD2 (6 bases). V gave up 0 bases and J gave up 1 base, with 11 bases separating them. The CDR3 consists of 15 residues. CDR1 and CDR2 from the germline V gene are SGHRS and YFSETQ. CDR3 sequence reads: CASSLVWGESYEQYF. The CDR3 DNA follows: TGCGCCAGCAGCTTGGTCTGGGGGGAGTCCTACGAGCAGTACTTC.

The rearrangement uses TRBV4-3 and TRBJ2-7; no clear D. Germline CDR1 reads LGHNA; CDR2 reads YSLEER. This CDR3 comprises 17 residues. Trimming took 0 bases from V and 4 from J, leaving 19 bases between them. Here the CDR3 reads CASSQDYVTLARYEQYF. DNA for the CDR3: TGCGCCAGCAGCCAAGATTACGTGACCTTGGCCCGTTACGAGCAGTACTTC.

The chain recombines TRBV5-4 with TRBJ2-1, with 13 nucleotides matching TRBD2. The V gene's germline CDR1 is SGHNT and CDR2 YYREEE (reference sequence). The CDR3 extends over 18 amino acids. The V gene end was trimmed by 0 bases and the J gene end by 0 bases; junction bases not matched to a gene: 3. Written as DNA, the CDR3 is TGTGCCAGCAGCTTGGATACTAGCGGGAGGGGCTCCTACAATGAGCAGTTCTTC. As protein: CASSLDTSGRGSYNEQFF. The whole variable domain, filled in from reference TRBV5-4 and TRBJ2-1, reads ETGVTQSPTHLIKTRGQQVTLRCSSQSGHNTVSWYQQALGQGPQFIFQYYREEENGRGNFPPRFSGLQFPNYSSELNVNALELDDSALYLCASSLDTSGRGSYNEQFFGPGTRLTVL.

V is TRBV10-3 and J is TRBJ2-7, with D perhaps TRBD1 or TRBD2 (5 bases each). V was shortened by 0 bases and J by 5 bases, with 20 bases between the two germline ends. Germline V lookup: CDR1 ENHRY, CDR2 SYGVKD. The CDR3 sequence is 17 residues long. CDR3 bases: TGTGCCATCAGTGAGTCGAGCGGCAGGGCAAGGGCGGACGAGCAGTACTTC. Translated: CAISESSGRARADEQYF.

This clone occurred a few times. V is TRBV7-2 and J is TRBJ2-7, with TRBD2 as a possible D gene (5 bases). The CDR3 contains 14 residues. Germline values: CDR1 SGHTA, CDR2 FQGNSA. The V and J ends lost 4 bases and 2 bases respectively, with 12 bases between them. The CDR3 reads CASSSPGTAYEQYF. The CDR3 DNA reads as TGTGCCAGCAGCTCACCGGGAACAGCCTACGAGCAGTACTTC. The variable domain in full, completed from reference TRBV7-2 and TRBJ2-7, reads GAGVSQSPSNKVTEKGKDVELRCDPISGHTALYWYRQSLGQGLEFLIYFQGNSAPDKSGLPSDRFSAERTGGSVSTLTIQRTQQEDSAVYLCASSSPGTAYEQYFGPGTRLTVT.

This sequence joins TRBV6-5 and TRBJ2-7; 8 bases map to TRBD1. Looked up from germline, CDR1 is MNHEY and CDR2 is SVGAGI. The V and J ends lost 7 bases and 3 bases, in that order; junction bases with no gene match: 8. The CDR3 totals 14 residues. The CDR3 spells CASTPVGTGYEQYF. The CDR3, as DNA: TGTGCCAGCACCCCGGTCGGGACAGGCTACGAGCAGTACTTC.

V gene TRBV13 combines with J gene TRBJ2-1; D not resolved. The CDR3 is 14 residues long. V was trimmed by 5 bases and J by 9 bases, leaving 17 bases between them. CDR1 is PRHDT and CDR2 is FYEKMQ in the germline V gene (reference sequence). Written as DNA, the CDR3 is TGTGCCAGCAGCCCCGTTCTCTCGGGCATTGAGCAGTTCTTC. It specifies CASSPVLSGIEQFF.

The genes are TRBV7-2 and TRBJ2-4; the D is unclear. CDR3 length: 16 amino acids. Trimming removed 1 base from V and 0 bases from J, with 10 bases in between. The germline gives CDR1 SGHTA, CDR2 FQGNSA. The CDR3 nucleotides are TGTGCCAGCAGCTTAGAATCTAGTCTAGCCAAAAACATTCAGTACTTC. This sequence encodes CASSLESSLAKNIQYF.

The J gene is TRBJ2-6, the V gene TRBV5-1; D possibly matches TRBD1 or TRBD2 (5 bases each). V lost 3 bases and J 0 bases, leaving 10 bases between the germline ends. CDR1 SGHRS and CDR2 YFSETQ come from the germline V gene. This CDR3 has 16 residues. CDR3 residues: CASSWGPISGANVLTF. Written as DNA, the CDR3 is TGCGCCAGCAGCTGGGGACCGATCTCTGGGGCCAACGTCCTGACTTTC.

The chain has TRBV9 and TRBJ2-3; no clear D gene. The CDR3 has 14 residues. Germline V gene sequence: CDR1 SGDLS, CDR2 YYNGEE. Trimming removed 0 bases at V and 4 bases at J, with 9 bases between. The CDR3 coding sequence is TGTGCCAGCAGCGTAGTTAGTTCTCCAGATACGCAGTATTTT. Translated, it gives CASSVVSSPDTQYF.

The rearrangement joins TRBV19 to TRBJ1-5; D is ambiguous. The CDR3 sequence is 17 residues long. The germline V gene has CDR1 LNHDA and CDR2 SQIVND (reference sequence). V lost 1 base and J 0 bases, leaving 13 bases between the germline ends. The CDR3 nucleotides read TGTGCCAGTAGTATAGTGGAGGGATCACATAGCAATCAGCCCCAGCATTTT. Its translation: CASSIVEGSHSNQPQHF. Filled out from reference TRBV19 and TRBJ1-5, the complete variable domain reads DGGITQSPKYLFRKEGQNVTLSCEQNLNHDAMYWYRQDPGQGLRLIYYSQIVNDFQKGDIAEGYSVSREKKESFPLTVTSAQKNPTAFYLCASSIVEGSHSNQPQHFGDGTRLSIL.

J is TRBJ2-2 and V is TRBV28; a weak D match, TRBD1 (6 bases). There are 13 residues in the CDR3. V lost 6 bases and J 4 bases, leaving 9 bases between the germline ends. Per germline, CDR1 MDHEN and CDR2 SYDVKM. CDR3 sequence (DNA): TGTGCCAGCAGGCGACAGGTCACCGGGGAGCTGTTTTTT. It encodes CASRRQVTGELFF.

The chain recombines TRBV7-6 with TRBJ1-1, with D possibly TRBD1 on 6 matching bases. Germline V gene sequence: CDR1 SGHVS, CDR2 FNYEAQ. V was trimmed by 3 bases and J by 6 bases, leaving 20 bases between them. The CDR3 spans 16 residues. The CDR3 here is CASSFTTNRVGSEAFF. The CDR3 DNA reads TGTGCCAGCAGCTTCACAACAAACAGGGTGGGATCTGAAGCTTTCTTT.

The chain combines TRBV4-1 with TRBJ1-1; 7 bases line up with TRBD1. This CDR3 has 15 amino acids. Germline CDR1 is MGHRA and CDR2 is YSYEKL. V dropped 4 bases and J dropped 1; count of bases not matched to a gene: 6. The CDR3 loop is CASSRTGTANTEAFF. CDR3 coding DNA: TGCGCCAGCAGCCGCACCGGGACAGCGAACACTGAAGCTTTCTTT.

The rearrangement joins TRBV5-1 to TRBJ1-5, with a possible D match to TRBD1 (5 bases). CDR3 length equals 15 residues. Trimming left V 4 bases short and J 3 bases short, with 14 bases between. The germline V gene encodes CDR1 SGHRS and CDR2 YFSETQ. The CDR3 DNA reads as TGCGCCAGCAGCCCCGTTCCGACAGTCAATCAGCCCCAGCATTTT. It encodes CASSPVPTVNQPQHF.

V and J are TRBV6-5 and TRBJ2-7; TRBD1 or TRBD2 may be the D gene (5 bases each). The V gene lost 7 bases and the J gene lost 1 base, with 17 bases spanning the gap. Germline CDR1 is MNHEY and CDR2 is SVGAGI. This CDR3 comprises 15 residues. CDR3 region: CASTRGGWGSYEQYF. The CDR3 DNA follows: TGTGCCAGCACGAGGGGCGGCTGGGGATCCTACGAGCAGTACTTC.